This record covers a single T cell receptor (beta chain). The antigen is not known. A quantity of roughly 0.5 to 1 ug RNA underwent reverse transcription using random hexamers. MiXCR was run by TCRdb on the immunoSEQ multiplex PCR reads, yielding one entry per CDR3 protein. The repertoire consists of around 140,000 distinct CDR3 sequences, with 94% occurring once and the leading ten covering approximately 0.08%. The entry originates in a study of CD8 T cells in Susac syndrome. Study-wide results and caveats: The TCR sequencing and HLA analysis in the study involved a relatively small number of individuals, as the study acknowledged.

V dropped 5 bases and J dropped 4 bases, with 14 bases sitting between them. This CDR3 has 15 amino acids. Germline CDR1 SNHLY, CDR2 FYNNEI. This TCR was sampled from a human donor in good health. The chain couples TRBV2 to TRBJ2-2; D ambiguous. Specimen: CD4+ T cells from PBMCs. CDR3 protein: CASSPPKFLTGELFF. Here the CDR3 DNA reads TGTGCCAGCAGTCCCCCAAAGTTCCTCACCGGGGAGCTGTTTTTT.